Listed here is a single TCR beta chain. Its antigen is currently unknown. Trimming left V 4 bases short and J 2 bases short, with 13 bases between. This CDR3 spans 15 amino acids. Germline CDR1 is SGHVS and CDR2 is FQNEAQ. The PCR used 60 Vbeta and 13 Jbeta primers. Per the study methods: An analysis performed later counted 81 million or so unique TCR beta chains (roughly 11 million of them shared). Clones were sequenced by immunoSEQ multiplex PCR, and TCRdb holds only the in-frame ones, with some missing. Clone size and the V and J calls come from that table; the DNA yielded D and trimming. The sample contains about 160,000 clones, 75% to 80% of which appear only once. The data were taken from a study of cytomegalovirus exposure and HLA in healthy donors. Study results and limitations: Among CMV-associated TCR beta chains, most appeared HLA-restricted in a later analysis. Researchers reported in a later analysis that a missense DCLRE1C variant was tied to TCR beta V- and J-gene trimming.

The clonotype was recovered from a woman aged 45-59 years in good health and CMV-seropositive. This chain joins TRBV7-8 and TRBJ2-3, with D possibly TRBD2 on 5 matching bases. Sequencing was done on a sample of PBMCs. This CDR3 is CASSSRTDPTDTQYF. The CDR3 coding sequence is TGTGCCAGCAGCTCAAGGACTGACCCCACAGATACGCAGTATTTT.